The source of this T cell receptor delta chain is a study of DNA immune sequencing with unique molecular identifiers (dated by TCRdb to the early 2020s). In terms of the full investigation: Using immunomagnetic cell separation, gammadelta T cells were enriched from buffy coats, and the genomic DNA of these cells was sequenced. gammadelta T cells were enriched from PBMC of approximately nine healthy individuals by fluorescence-activated cell sorting. To compare enriched with non-enriched material, around 100 ng of enriched gammadelta T-cell DNA and 0.75 to 1 ug of non-enriched PBMC DNA were sequenced. The study developed and validated an ultrasensitive DNA-based TRD repertoire sequencing method using PCR-introduced unique molecular identifiers. Validation of the method was performed on synthetic reference molecules and on blood samples from healthy individuals. All donors were healthy individuals, and about ten of the donors were profiled using sorted gammadelta T cells from peripheral blood.

The paper's findings and limits, for the study overall: Variation in TRD repertoire diversity was observed between healthy donors, with several donors found to be highly oligoclonal, in that the top 5 clonotypes exceeded half of productive molecules. Novel TRD sequences not targeted by the primers cannot be detected with the primer-based approach. TRDV2 paired with TRDJ1 was the most common TRD rearrangement among clonotypes in healthy donors.

Preparation of the library involved multiplex PCR. A 32-plex assay, with primers for all 8 TRDV and 4 TRDJ genes spanning the CDR3, was used to amplify the genomic DNA. A 12-nucleotide UMI was attached over roughly 3 barcoding PCR cycles, and a second PCR was then run with Illumina adapter primers. AMPure XP beads were used to purify the libraries, whose quality was checked on a Fragment Analyzer using the HS NGS Fragment kit. An Illumina MiniSeq mid-output kit with roughly 20% PhiX and 150 cycles of paired-end reads was used for sequencing. Per the source publication's procedure: MIGEC version 1.2.9 was used to process reads, grouping reads by UMI and building error-corrected consensus sequences. Post-processing used modified VDJtools version 1.2.1 scripts and the tcR R package. TCRdb called clones anew from the public reads via CATT; matching DNA rows were later pooled. None of the V and J calls come from the authors' own analysis; TCRdb made them. This sample has 2,500 to 3,000 delta-chain clones in its table, and 8.4% of those were observed once. Approximately 54% of the sample rests with the top ten.

As regards this clone: Its antigen has not been determined. Nothing much larger sits one base from this clone, and base qualities are not available.

The CDR3 goes from the cysteine to the phenylalanine over 19 residues. The CDR3 DNA has 57 bases and is translated from base 1. The germline V gene supplies CDR1 GEAIGNYY and CDR2 EKD. V has 6 bases trimmed and J has 0 bases trimmed; junction bases matching no gene number 11. Here the chain combines TRDV2 and TRDJ3, with TRDD3 matching 9 junction bases. The receptor was derived from a human donor in good health. Specimen: gamma-delta T cells enriched from blood buffy coat, or unenriched PBMCs (not recorded which). CDR3 sequence: CACSILGDESSWDTRQMFF. The nucleotide sequence is TGTGCCTGTTCAATACTGGGGGACGAGAGCTCCTGGGACACCCGACAGATGTTTTTC.